This T cell receptor beta chain derives from a study of cytomegalovirus exposure and HLA in healthy donors. Use of 60 Vbeta and 13 Jbeta primers characterized the PCR. Clones were sequenced by immunoSEQ multiplex PCR, and TCRdb holds only the in-frame ones, with some missing. The repertoire holds approximately 170,000 clones, with approximately 79% as singletons. No record exists of this donor's CMV serostatus. CDR1 and CDR2 from the germline V gene are SGHDT and YYEEEE. The V segment lost 5 bases and the J segment 9 bases; nucleotides outside the gene matches: 5. The CDR3 sequence is 12 residues long.

This chain uses TRBV5-6 with TRBJ2-1; TRBD2 aligns across 7 bases. This TCR came from a human donor in good health. The specimen was PBMCs. The CDR3 loop is CASSSGGVEQFF. CDR3 bases: TGTGCCAGCAGTTCGGGGGGTGTTGAGCAGTTCTTC.